The next 30 T cell receptor beta chains were all read from a single sample in a study of T cell responses to AZD1222 COVID-19 vaccine. Generated by immunoSEQ multiplex PCR, the TCRdb table keeps only in-frame clones and is missing some. The table has 100,000 to 120,000 clones, 81% seen once. The sequencing used peripheral blood, collected on day 0 of AZD1222 vaccination. The receptor set was obtained from an adult in good health.

The chain is built from TRBV4-3 and TRBJ2-1, with D tentatively TRBD2 (5 bases). V was clipped by 0 bases and J by 7 bases, with 13 bases between them. The CDR3 is made up of 15 amino acids. CDR1 is LGHNA, CDR2 YSLEER, per germline. The CDR3, as DNA: TGCGCCAGCAGCCAAGATCGTACCAGCGGTAATGAGCAGTTCTTC. Translation: CASSQDRTSGNEQFF.

The table lists this clone with a few counts. The J gene is TRBJ2-7, the V gene TRBV10-1, with D perhaps TRBD1 or TRBD2 (6 bases each). Germline V CDR1 and CDR2: WNHNN, SYGVQD (reference sequence). This CDR3 contains 13 residues. Deletions cut 10 bases from V and 2 bases from J, with 15 bases between. The CDR3 here is CATSKGGAYEQYF. As DNA, the CDR3 is TGCGCCACCTCGAAGGGGGGAGCCTACGAGCAGTACTTC.

V and J are TRBV5-1 and TRBJ2-3, with D perhaps assigned TRBD1 or TRBD2 (5 bases each). Trimming cost V 1 base and J 4 bases, with 13 bases left between them. The CDR3 extends over 15 amino acids. Germline values: CDR1 SGHRS, CDR2 YFSETQ. Written as DNA, the CDR3 is TGCGCCAGCAGCTTGCGGGGCCCCCAAGCAGATACGCAGTATTTT. This translates into CASSLRGPQADTQYF. The whole variable domain, filled in from reference TRBV5-1 and TRBJ2-3, reads KAGVTQTPRYLIKTRGQQVTLSCSPISGHRSVSWYQQTPGQGLQFLFEYFSETQRNKGNFPGRFSGRQFSNSRSEMNVSTLELGDSALYLCASSLRGPQADTQYFGPGTRLTVL.

The V gene is TRBV6-5, the J gene TRBJ2-7; D is perhaps TRBD1 (6 bases). CDR1 and CDR2 from the germline V gene are MNHEY and SVGAGI. The CDR3 loop spans 14 amino acids. V was cut by 6 bases and J by 2 bases, with 14 bases left in between. The CDR3 loop is CASRARQVPYEQYF. The DNA of the CDR3 is TGTGCCAGCAGGGCAAGACAGGTCCCCTACGAGCAGTACTTC.

In DNA form, the CDR3 reads TGTGCCAGCAGTTACGGGGGGAGGCTTGAAGCTTTCTTT. As protein: CASSYGGRLEAFF. V is TRBV6-5 and J is TRBJ1-1; D might be TRBD1 (5 bases). This CDR3 has 13 amino acids. Trimming removed 2 bases from V and 7 bases from J, with 11 bases in between. Germline CDR1 is MNHEY and CDR2 is SVGAGI.

The V call is TRBV7-8, the J call TRBJ2-3; D is ambiguous. CDR1 is SGHVS and CDR2 is FQNEAQ in the germline V gene. V shed 5 bases and J shed 6 bases, with 9 bases lying between them. The CDR3 loop spans 12 amino acids. CDR3 sequence reads: CASSPSWDTQYF. The CDR3, as DNA: TGTGCCAGCAGCCCCTCCTGGGATACGCAGTATTTT.

The chain joins TRBV18 to TRBJ2-3, with 10 bases lining up with TRBD2. Unmatched junction bases numbered 10, after V lost 1 base and J lost 3 bases. CDR1 is KGHSH and CDR2 is LQKENI in the germline V gene. The CDR3 loop spans 18 amino acids. The CDR3 protein is CASSPRPPLAGVTDTQYF. In nucleotides, the CDR3 is TGTGCCAGCTCACCACGGCCTCCCCTAGCGGGGGTTACAGATACGCAGTATTTT.

The chain carries TRBV7-8 and TRBJ1-4; D perhaps matches TRBD1 (5 bases). CDR1 and CDR2 from the germline V gene are SGHVS and FQNEAQ. Between the trimmed V and J ends, which lost 5 bases and 5 bases, there was a span of 18 bases. The CDR3 is made up of 16 amino acids. The CDR3 region has the DNA TGTGCCAGCAGCCCCGCAACGGGTCGGGGGAATGAAAAACTGTTTTTT. As protein: CASSPATGRGNEKLFF.

The J gene is TRBJ2-5, the V gene TRBV9; weak D call: TRBD2 (7 bases). The CDR3 extends over 14 amino acids. Trimming removed 4 bases from V and 5 bases from J, with 15 bases in between. Germline V CDR1 and CDR2: SGDLS, YYNGEE. The CDR3 DNA is TGTGCCAGCAGCCTGAGGGGGGGTGTTGAGACCCAGTACTTC. It encodes CASSLRGGVETQYF.

This sequence joins TRBV28 and TRBJ1-1, with 7 bases that match TRBD1. The V and J ends lost 5 bases and 3 bases, in that order; junction bases with no gene match: 6. The CDR3 extends over 14 amino acids. Looked up from germline, CDR1 is MDHEN and CDR2 is SYDVKM. CDR3 sequence reads: CASSQTGPDTEAFF. Written as DNA, the CDR3 is TGTGCCAGCAGTCAGACAGGGCCAGACACTGAAGCTTTCTTT.

The genes are TRBV14 and TRBJ2-1; D not resolved. Trimming took off 1 base at V and 6 bases at J, with 13 bases between the two ends. There are 15 residues in the CDR3. Germline V lookup: CDR1 SGHDN, CDR2 FVKESK. The CDR3 reads CASSQGLLVSNEQFF. The CDR3 region has the DNA TGTGCCAGCAGCCAAGGATTACTTGTCAGCAATGAGCAGTTCTTC. Based on the CDR3 plus reference TRBV14 and TRBJ2-1, the full variable domain is EAGVTQFPSHSVIEKGQTVTLRCDPISGHDNLYWYRRVMGKEIKFLLHFVKESKQDESGMPNNRFLAERTGGTYSTLKVQPAELEDSGVYFCASSQGLLVSNEQFFGPGTRLTVL.

This chain joins TRBV28 and TRBJ1-1; D is perhaps TRBD1 (6 bases). Between the trimmed V and J ends, which lost 6 bases and 8 bases, there was a span of 10 bases. Germline-derived CDR1 and CDR2 are MDHEN and SYDVKM. CDR3 length: 11 residues. The CDR3 protein is CASRWDKEAFF. CDR3 nucleotides: TGTGCCAGCAGGTGGGACAAGGAAGCTTTCTTT.

This chain connects TRBV5-1 to TRBJ1-1, with a weak D call TRBD1 (5 bases). The CDR3 has 13 residues. The V gene lost 4 bases and the J gene lost 1 base, with 8 bases spanning the gap. CDR1 is SGHRS, CDR2 YFSETQ, per germline. The CDR3 region is CASSRTPNTEAFF. The DNA for the CDR3 is TGCGCCAGCAGCCGGACACCGAACACTGAAGCTTTCTTT.

This clone came up once. The chain links TRBV21-1 to TRBJ1-2; no DNA check was done on the table's D call, TRBD1. TRBV21-1 is a pseudogene locus. This CDR3 has 15 amino acids. In DNA form, the CDR3 reads TGTGCCAGCAGCAAAAGGACAGGGGGCAACTATGGCTACACCTTC. Its translation: CASSKRTGGNYGYTF.

The chain is built from TRBV6-1 and TRBJ1-5, with D uncertain. CDR1 is MNHNS, CDR2 SASEGT, per germline. V was pared by 0 bases and J by 0 bases, with 3 bases between. The CDR3 contains 14 residues. CDR3 DNA sequence: TGTGCCAGCAGTGAAGCCGGTAGCAATCAGCCCCAGCATTTT. The encoded protein is CASSEAGSNQPQHF.

V gene TRBV4-3 combines with J gene TRBJ2-1, with TRBD2 matching 13 bases. The CDR3 spans 18 residues. Unmatched junction bases numbered 10, after V lost 3 bases and J lost 5 bases. The germline CDR1 and CDR2 sequences are LGHNA and YSLEER. The CDR3 DNA sequence: TGCGCCAGCAGCCACCTCCGGACTAGCGGGAGTAGGGACAATGAGCAGTTCTTC. It specifies CASSHLRTSGSRDNEQFF.

This clone came up a few times. The rearrangement joins TRBV5-1 to TRBJ1-1; 10 bases align to TRBD1. V gave up 0 bases and J gave up 1 base; unmatched junction bases: 3. CDR3 length equals 16 residues. The germline V gene encodes CDR1 SGHRS and CDR2 YFSETQ. DNA for the CDR3: TGCGCCAGCAGCTTGGGGGACAGGGGTCGGAACACTGAAGCTTTCTTT. This sequence encodes CASSLGDRGRNTEAFF. The variable domain in full, with the rest retrieved from reference TRBV5-1 and TRBJ1-1, is KAGVTQTPRYLIKTRGQQVTLSCSPISGHRSVSWYQQTPGQGLQFLFEYFSETQRNKGNFPGRFSGRQFSNSRSEMNVSTLELGDSALYLCASSLGDRGRNTEAFFGQGTRLTVV.

This clone was detected only a few times. The same CDR3 can be traced to other DNA sequences in this sample. The V and J genes are TRBV5-1 and TRBJ2-7; possible D gene TRBD2, 5 bases. The CDR3 loop spans 14 amino acids. V shed 4 bases and J shed 0 bases, with 11 bases lying between them. CDR1 and CDR2 from the germline V gene are SGHRS and YFSETQ. This chain's CDR3 is CASSRTASSYEQYF. The DNA for the CDR3 is TGCGCCAGCAGCCGGACTGCAAGCTCCTACGAGCAGTACTTC.

This clone showed up just once. V usage is TRBV5-1 and J usage is TRBJ2-7, with D perhaps TRBD2 (5 bases). Trimming removed 5 bases at V and 1 base at J, with 13 bases between. This CDR3 spans 14 amino acids. The germline gives CDR1 SGHRS, CDR2 YFSETQ. The CDR3 sequence is CASSPSGSSYEQYF. CDR3 DNA: TGCGCCAGCAGTCCGAGTGGGAGTTCCTACGAGCAGTACTTC.

The rearrangement uses TRBV11-1 and TRBJ1-6; D not certain. Trimming left V 5 bases short and J 0 bases short, with 11 bases between. This CDR3 has 16 residues. Germline V gene sequence: CDR1 SGHAT, CDR2 FQDESV (reference sequence). The CDR3 spells CASSHSSSSYNSPLHF. The CDR3, as DNA: TGTGCCAGCAGCCACTCGTCGAGCTCCTATAATTCACCCCTCCACTTT.

This clone was seen just once. The sample contains more than one DNA sequence encoding this CDR3. The chain joins TRBV28 to TRBJ2-2, with D tentatively TRBD2 (7 bases). CDR3 length: 16 amino acids. V was cut by 3 bases and J by 6 bases, with 17 bases left in between. CDR1 is MDHEN and CDR2 is SYDVKM in the germline V gene. Here the CDR3 reads CASSFLGGRRAGELFF. CDR3 nucleotide sequence: TGTGCCAGCAGTTTTCTCGGGGGGCGGAGGGCCGGGGAGCTGTTTTTT.

This sequence joins TRBV3-1 (or the pseudogene TRBV3-2) and TRBJ1-4; no clear D. Germline V gene lookup returns CDR1 LGHDT and CDR2 YNNKEL (reference sequence). This CDR3 is built from 16 residues. The germline V and J ends were trimmed by 1 base and 4 bases, with 13 bases remaining between them. The DNA for the CDR3 is TGTGCCAGCAGCCAAGGGGCTGGGCGGGGTAATGAAAAACTGTTTTTT. Protein sequence: CASSQGAGRGNEKLFF.

The CDR3 DNA follows: TGTGCCAGCAGTTACTCGACGGGACAGTTTGAAGCTTTCTTT. Protein: CASSYSTGQFEAFF. V gene TRBV6-5 combines with J gene TRBJ1-1, with 7 bases matching TRBD1. J lost 7 bases, V lost 0 bases, and 5 bases had no gene match. Per the germline V gene, CDR1 is MNHEY and CDR2 is SVGAGI. The CDR3 consists of 14 residues.

This chain connects TRBV6-2 or TRBV6-3 to TRBJ2-4; 12 nucleotides align to TRBD1. CDR1 and CDR2 (germline): MNHEY, SVGEGT. CDR3 length: 21 amino acids. V shed 0 bases and J 2 bases; nucleotides not matched to a gene: 14. As DNA, the CDR3 is TGTGCCAGCAGTTACTCGATTTTTTCCGGGACAGGGGGCGCGACCAAAAACATTCAGTACTTC. This sequence encodes CASSYSIFSGTGGATKNIQYF.

This clone appeared a few times. The chain has TRBV6-5 and TRBJ2-1; no clear D. This CDR3 has 11 residues. Germline V gene lookup returns CDR1 MNHEY and CDR2 SVGAGI. Trimming stripped 2 bases from V and 15 bases from J, with 11 bases between. The CDR3 DNA sequence: TGTGCCAGCAGTTACCTATCTTCCGGGTTCTTC. It translates to CASSYLSSGFF.

CDR3 amino acids: CASSFAGGGYTF. The CDR3 DNA sequence: TGTGCCAGCAGCTTCGCGGGTGGGGGCTACACCTTC. This chain links TRBV5-5 with TRBJ1-2; D is uncertain. The CDR3 length is 12 residues. V lost 2 bases and J 8 bases, leaving 10 bases between the germline ends. Looked up from germline, CDR1 is SGHKS and CDR2 is YYEKEE (reference sequence).

J is TRBJ2-7 and V is TRBV7-8, with a possible D match to TRBD2 (6 bases). Looked up from germline, CDR1 is SGHVS and CDR2 is FQNEAQ. CDR3 length equals 14 residues. Trimming stripped 6 bases from V and 3 bases from J, with 15 bases between. The CDR3 DNA sequence: TGTGCCAGCAGACGAAGGAGGGCCGACTACGAGCAGTACTTC. It codes for CASRRRRADYEQYF. Based on the CDR3 plus reference TRBV7-8 and TRBJ2-7, the full variable domain is GAGVSQSPRYKVAKRGQDVALRCDPISGHVSLFWYQQALGQGPEFLTYFQNEAQLDKSGLPSDRFFAERPEGSVSTLKIQRTQQEDSAVYLCASRRRRADYEQYFGPGTRLTVT.

This clone was picked up a small number of times. The chain is built from TRBV7-6 and TRBJ2-7; the D gene could be TRBD1 or TRBD2 (6 bases each). This CDR3 is 15 amino acids long. Trimming stripped 5 bases from V and 2 bases from J, with 16 bases between. Germline CDR1 SGHVS, CDR2 FNYEAQ. CDR3 nucleotide sequence: TGTGCCAGCAGCCCGGAGGGGGGCCCCCCCTACGAGCAGTACTTC. Its protein product is CASSPEGGPPYEQYF.

The CDR3 spells CASSSNPQGERDYGYTF. DNA of the CDR3: TGTGCCAGCAGCTCGAATCCACAGGGGGAGAGGGACTATGGCTACACCTTC. This chain links TRBV7-9 with TRBJ1-2; TRBD1 matches 8 bases. The V gene's germline CDR1 is SEHNR and CDR2 FQNEAQ (reference sequence). The trim removed 4 bases at V and 3 bases at J, leaving 13 bases unmatched. This CDR3 region has 17 residues.

This clone was seen only a few times. The chain links TRBV11-3 to TRBJ1-2; no firm D call. Per the germline V gene, CDR1 is SGHNT and CDR2 is YENEEA. The CDR3 sequence is 13 residues long. V lost 5 bases and J 2 bases, leaving 9 bases between the germline ends. The CDR3 DNA reads as TGTGCCAGCAGCCCAAGGGTGAACTATGGCTACACCTTC. This encodes CASSPRVNYGYTF.